These 18 T cell receptor beta chains came from one sample sequenced in a study of T cells in Graves' hyperthyroidism and ophthalmopathy. It was RNA transcripts that yielded the amplified TCR beta CDR3 regions. Using the HTBI primer set, a first-round RT-PCR was run on the TCR CDR3. One entry per CDR3 protein, called by TCRdb with MiXCR from the multiplex PCR reads. The table lists a few hundred thousand distinct CDR3 sequences, 35% to 50% of them singletons. The sequenced sample consisted of peripheral blood or thyroid tissue (not recorded which). These receptors were collected from an adult woman with Graves' disease, either hyperthyroidism or ophthalmopathy (not recorded which).

This clonotype was seen at least ten times. J is TRBJ2-7 and V is TRBV7-9; a weak D match, TRBD2 (6 bases). This CDR3 has 15 amino acids. Trimming pared 3 bases from V and 2 bases from J, leaving 14 bases between. In germline, CDR1 is SEHNR, CDR2 FQNEAQ (reference sequence). The CDR3 here is CASSLYSGVTYEQYF. CDR3 in DNA: TGTGCCAGCAGCTTGTACTCGGGAGTGACCTACGAGCAGTACTTC.

This chain uses TRBV5-1 with TRBJ1-5; unclear D gene. This CDR3 has 14 amino acids. Germline CDR1 and CDR2: SGHRS and YFSETQ. The V gene lost 2 bases and the J gene lost 11 bases, with 17 bases spanning the gap. The CDR3 DNA is TGCGCCAGCAGCTTAGCAGCGGGCCAAGAGACCCAGCATTTT. Translated: CASSLAAGQETQHF.

This chain connects TRBV11-2 to TRBJ1-6; no clear D. Trimming cost V 0 bases and J 11 bases, with 8 bases left between them. The CDR3 has 13 amino acids. Germline V gives CDR1 SGHAT, CDR2 FQNNGV. CDR3 nucleotides: TGTGCCAGCAGCTTAGATCTTCGCGCACCCCTCCACTTT. Translated, it gives CASSLDLRAPLHF.

This chain links TRBV19 with TRBJ1-5; D might be TRBD1 (6 bases). Trimming left V 4 bases short and J 2 bases short, with 18 bases between. This CDR3 is built from 17 residues. Germline V gene data show CDR1 as LNHDA and CDR2 as SQIVND (reference sequence). The CDR3 bases are TGTGCCAGTAGTACCGACCTCTACAGGGATGGCAATCAGCCCCAGCATTTT. It is translated as CASSTDLYRDGNQPQHF.

The V call is TRBV7-3, the J call TRBJ1-4; D remains ambiguous. The germline V and J ends were trimmed by 1 base and 7 bases, with 13 bases remaining between them. Germline lookup yields CDR1 SGHTA and CDR2 FQGTGA. CDR3 length equals 15 residues. The CDR3 here is CASSLIGGNTEKLFF. In DNA form, the CDR3 reads TGTGCCAGCAGCTTAATAGGTGGGAACACTGAAAAACTGTTTTTT. Variable domain in full (rest from reference TRBV7-3 and TRBJ1-4): GAGVSQTPSNKVTEKGKYVELRCDPISGHTALYWYRQSLGQGPEFLIYFQGTGAADDSGLPNDRFFAVRPEGSVSTLKIQRTERGDSAVYLCASSLIGGNTEKLFFGSGTQLSVL.

This CDR3 reads CASRGGSSYEQGASGNTIYF. The CDR3 region has the DNA TGTGCCAGCAGGGGAGGGTCCTCCTACGAGCAGGGGGCTTCTGGAAACACCATATATTTT. The chain uses TRBV6-1 and TRBJ1-3; 8 positions agree with TRBD1. Trimming removed 6 bases from V and 1 base from J; junction bases left unmatched: 20. This CDR3 is 20 amino acids long. Germline V gene data show CDR1 as MNHNS and CDR2 as SASEGT.

The J gene is TRBJ2-7, the V gene TRBV7-9; 7 bases agree with TRBD1. V lost 4 bases, J lost 2 bases, and 11 bases stayed unmatched. This CDR3 is built from 16 residues. CDR1 is SEHNR and CDR2 is FQNEAQ in the germline V gene (reference sequence). The DNA of the CDR3 is TGTGCCAGCAGCTCCCCCCCCTCGGGACAGACCTACGAGCAGTACTTC. Translated, it gives CASSSPPSGQTYEQYF.

The rearrangement uses TRBV24-1 and TRBJ1-5, with D maybe TRBD1 (6 bases). V lost 3 bases, J lost 9 bases, and 11 bases lay in between. The germline gives CDR1 KGHDR, CDR2 SFDVKD. CDR3 length: 13 residues. The CDR3 reads CATSDVGAPPQHF. The CDR3 DNA reads TGTGCCACCAGTGATGTGGGGGCCCCGCCCCAGCATTTT.

This clonotype was observed many times. The gene calls are TRBV6-6 and TRBJ1-1; no firm D call. Germline lookup yields CDR1 MNHNY and CDR2 SVGAGI (reference sequence). There are 16 residues in the CDR3. V lost 11 bases to trimming and J lost 1 base, with 23 bases between them. In nucleotides, the CDR3 is TGTGCCGATCCGAGGGTGAGGACTATATGGAACACTGAAGCTTTCTTT. This gives the protein CADPRVRTIWNTEAFF.

This clonotype was seen a few times. This chain joins TRBV29-1 and TRBJ1-1, with TRBD1 matching over 7 bases. Germline V lookup: CDR1 SQVTM, CDR2 ANQGSEA. V lost 7 bases to trimming and J lost 8 bases; unmatched junction nucleotides: 10. This CDR3 spans 12 amino acids. The CDR3 is CSDKGALQEAFF. In DNA form, the CDR3 reads TGCAGCGACAAGGGGGCCCTTCAAGAAGCTTTCTTT.

The chain carries TRBV19 and TRBJ1-5; 9 bases agree with TRBD1. The germline gives CDR1 LNHDA, CDR2 SQIVND (reference sequence). The CDR3 is 17 residues long. The junction had 8 bases not matched to a gene; V was cut back by 5 bases and J by 0 bases. The CDR3 region has the DNA TGTGCCAGTAGTCTCCGGACAGGGGCCAATAGCAATCAGCCCCAGCATTTT. Encoded protein: CASSLRTGANSNQPQHF. Filled out from reference TRBV19 and TRBJ1-5, the complete variable domain reads DGGITQSPKYLFRKEGQNVTLSCEQNLNHDAMYWYRQDPGQGLRLIYYSQIVNDFQKGDIAEGYSVSREKKESFPLTVTSAQKNPTAFYLCASSLRTGANSNQPQHFGDGTRLSIL.

The gene calls are TRBV20-1 and TRBJ2-7; TRBD1 is a possible D gene (5 bases). V was shortened by 0 bases and J by 4 bases, with 10 bases between the two germline ends. The CDR3 totals 13 residues. Germline V gene data show CDR1 as DFQATT and CDR2 as SNEGSKA (reference sequence). The CDR3 DNA reads as TGCAGTGCTAGAGATCTCCAGGGTTACGAGCAGTACTTC. This gives the protein CSARDLQGYEQYF.

The chain recombines TRBV6-1 with TRBJ1-1, with a tentative D call TRBD1 (6 bases). CDR1 and CDR2 (germline): MNHNS, SASEGT. With 6 bases removed from V and 4 bases from J, the gap between germline ends came to 15 bases. The CDR3 consists of 14 residues. As DNA, the CDR3 is TGTGCCAGCAGCACCAGGGGAGTGAGCACTGAAGCTTTCTTT. Translated: CASSTRGVSTEAFF.

This clonotype was observed many times. CDR3 DNA sequence: TGTGCCAGCAGTTCACAGGGATATGGCTACACCTTC. Its protein is CASSSQGYGYTF. The chain carries TRBV6-2 or TRBV6-3 and TRBJ1-2; maybe TRBD1 (6 bases). The V end was cut by 4 bases, the J end by 5 bases, with 8 bases between. Germline CDR1 is MNHEY and CDR2 is SVGEGT. The CDR3 has 12 amino acids.

This clonotype showed up many times. The chain is built from TRBV11-2 and TRBJ1-1, with 7 bases fitting TRBD1. Germline CDR1 SGHAT, CDR2 FQNNGV. This CDR3 has 14 amino acids. With 5 bases clipped from V and 3 bases from J, the junction kept 6 bases outside the gene matches. CDR3 coding DNA: TGTGCCAGCAGCCAACTGAGGGGGCACACTGAAGCTTTCTTT. Translating it yields CASSQLRGHTEAFF.

This clonotype was detected once. The chain has TRBV7-3 and TRBJ1-5; TRBD1 might be the D (5 bases). Trimming left V 2 bases short and J 8 bases short, with 10 bases between. The germline V gene has CDR1 SGHTA and CDR2 FQGTGA. This CDR3 is 13 amino acids long. CDR3 DNA sequence: TGTGCCAGCAGCTTAGCGGGGGTTGAGCCCCAGCATTTT. Protein sequence: CASSLAGVEPQHF.

The rearrangement joins TRBV7-9 to TRBJ1-5; D perhaps matches TRBD1 (5 bases). Trimming shortened V by 6 bases and J by 11 bases, and 11 bases separated the two germline ends. The V gene's germline CDR1 is SEHNR and CDR2 FQNEAQ (reference sequence). CDR3 length: 11 residues. In DNA, the CDR3 is TGTGCCAGCAGTCCACAAGGGGCCCAGCATTTT. Protein sequence: CASSPQGAQHF.

The chain joins TRBV2 to TRBJ1-3; D is perhaps TRBD1 (5 bases). Germline CDR1 reads SNHLY; CDR2 reads FYNNEI. This CDR3 is 14 amino acids long. The ends were cut back, 8 bases at V and 0 bases at J, with 11 bases in the middle. Here the CDR3 reads CASLRGSSGNTIYF. As DNA, the CDR3 is TGTGCCAGCTTACGGGGGAGCTCTGGAAACACCATATATTTT.